These T cell receptor beta chains were read from a single sample in a study of blood T cell repertoires in COVID-19. Repertoires were generated with immunoSEQ multiplex PCR, while TCRdb's copy carries only in-frame clones and drops some. The table includes 390,000 or so clones, roughly 89% detected once. The sequenced sample consisted of PBMCs or T cells enriched from blood (not recorded which). Receptors originate from a woman aged 50 to 65 who had recovered from COVID-19. The CDR3 runs from the conserved cysteine through the conserved F or W. A D gene is named only where the DNA matches it firmly. A row's size may be missing; if present it is once, few, many or a size class.

v_gene	abundance	j_gene	d_gene	CDR3aa	CDR3nt
TRBV25-1	.	TRBJ1-6	.	CASSEGISWGQTSPLHF	TGTGCCAGCAGTGAGGGGATCTCCTGGGGCCAAACTTCACCCCTCCACTTT
TRBV19	.	TRBJ1-5	TRBD1	CASSHDRGRPSNQPQHF	TGTGCCAGTAGTCATGACAGGGGGCGCCCCAGCAATCAGCCCCAGCATTTT
TRBV6-5	.	TRBJ1-2	.	CASSYLSTDIPYGYTF	TGTGCCAGCAGTTACTTAAGTACGGACATACCTTATGGCTACACCTTC
TRBV7-9	.	TRBJ2-2	.	CASSLVPWEVDTGELFF	TGTGCCAGCAGCTTAGTGCCATGGGAGGTGGACACCGGGGAGCTGTTTTTT
TRBV9	.	TRBJ1-2	TRBD1	CASSVGTGHYGYTF	TGTGCCAGCAGCGTTGGGACAGGACACTATGGCTACACCTTC
TRBV6-4	.	TRBJ2-7	TRBD1	CASSESGTGSYEQYF	TGTGCCAGCAGTGAGTCCGGGACAGGCTCCTACGAGCAGTACTTC
TRBV15	.	TRBJ1-3	.	CATSLGGASSGNTIYF	TGTGCCACCAGCTTAGGGGGGGCTTCATCTGGAAACACCATATATTTT
TRBV7-6	.	TRBJ1-1	.	CASSLGGGAGIAKAFF	TGTGCCAGCAGCCTAGGCGGGGGCGCCGGTATAGCGAAGGCTTTCTTT
TRBV7-8	.	TRBJ1-1	.	CASSLGEGGNRLGSFF	TGTGCCAGCAGCTTAGGGGAGGGGGGGAACAGATTAGGATCTTTCTTT
TRBV5-5	.	TRBJ1-5	.	CASSLDRNNQPQHF	TGTGCCAGCAGCTTAGACAGGAACAATCAGCCCCAGCATTTT
TRBV6-1	.	TRBJ1-2	.	CASSDPTALLVYGYTF	TGTGCCAGCAGTGACCCCACAGCCCTCTTAGTTTATGGCTACACCTTC
TRBV28	.	TRBJ2-1	.	CASYPRQRIYNEQFF	TGTGCCTCGTATCCGAGGCAGAGGATCTACAATGAGCAGTTCTTC
TRBV6-2/TRBV6-3	.	TRBJ2-5	TRBD2	CASSGTSGGQETQYF	TGTGCCAGCAGCGGGACTAGCGGGGGCCAAGAGACCCAGTACTTC
TRBV6-5	.	TRBJ2-2	.	CAASTGELFF	TGTGCCGCGTCCACCGGGGAGCTGTTTTTT
TRBV28	.	TRBJ1-5	.	CATGGAGMAQHF	TGTGCCACGGGGGGGGCTGGTATGGCCCAGCATTTT
TRBV9	.	TRBJ1-2	.	CASSAQTATWGYTF	TGTGCCAGCAGCGCTCAGACAGCGACGTGGGGCTACACCTTC
TRBV10-3	.	TRBJ1-4	TRBD1	CAISSGQLNEKLFF	TGTGCCATCAGTTCGGGACAGCTTAATGAAAAACTGTTTTTT
TRBV4-2	.	TRBJ2-3	TRBD2	CASSQVAGAADTQYF	TGTGCCAGCAGCCAAGTAGCGGGGGCCGCAGATACGCAGTATTTT
TRBV7-9	.	TRBJ2-7	TRBD1	CASSRGQGHNEQYF	TGTGCCAGCAGCCGCGGACAGGGGCATAACGAGCAGTACTTC
TRBV7-9	.	TRBJ1-1	TRBD1	CASSFWTGTEAFF	TGTGCCAGCAGCTTCTGGACAGGGACTGAAGCTTTCTTT
TRBV18	.	TRBJ1-2	TRBD1	CASTGTGSGVPYGYTF	TGTGCCAGCACCGGGACAGGATCTGGGGTTCCTTATGGCTACACCTTC
TRBV10-3	.	TRBJ1-5	TRBD1	CAISDSDRGYQPQHF	TGTGCCATCAGTGACTCAGACAGGGGATACCAGCCCCAGCATTTT
TRBV10-3	.	TRBJ1-3	TRBD1	CAIGQATDTIYF	TGTGCCATTGGACAGGCGACGGACACCATATATTTT
TRBV25-1	.	TRBJ1-1	.	CATTSPGMNTEAFF	TGTGCCACCACATCACCAGGGATGAACACTGAAGCTTTCTTT
TRBV5-5	.	TRBJ2-5	.	CASSARETQYF	TGTGCCAGCAGCGCCCGGGAGACCCAGTACTTC
TRBV9	.	TRBJ1-2	.	CASSVVGRGYTF	TGTGCCAGCAGCGTAGTGGGCCGTGGCTACACCTTC
TRBV7-6	.	TRBJ2-5	.	CASSLGRLVQETQYF	TGTGCCAGCAGCTTAGGTAGACTAGTGCAAGAGACCCAGTACTTC
TRBV19	.	TRBJ1-4	.	CASSIGPATVDEKLFF	TGTGCCAGTAGTATCGGTCCGGCGACTGTTGATGAAAAACTGTTTTTT
TRBV5-1	.	TRBJ1-5	TRBD1	CASSRKDRENNQPQHF	TGCGCCAGCAGCCGAAAAGACAGGGAGAATAATCAGCCCCAGCATTTT
TRBV4-2	.	TRBJ1-2	TRBD1	CASSRDRGLYYGYTF	TGTGCCAGCAGCCGGGACAGGGGCTTGTACTATGGCTACACCTTC
TRBV5-1	.	TRBJ2-3	.	CASSLLGHNTDTQYF	TGCGCCAGCAGCTTGCTCGGACACAACACAGATACGCAGTATTTT
TRBV5-4	.	TRBJ1-6	.	CASSLDRITLHF	TGTGCCAGCAGCTTGGACAGGATAACCCTCCACTTT
TRBV3-1/TRBV3-2	.	TRBJ1-1	TRBD1	CASSPSIGGVTEAFF	TGTGCCAGCAGCCCATCGATAGGGGGCGTTACTGAAGCTTTCTTT
TRBV11-2	.	TRBJ1-3	.	CASSLDNSGNTIYF	TGTGCCAGCAGCTTAGATAACTCTGGAAACACCATATATTTT
TRBV7-2	few	TRBJ1-2	.	CASSDRTGNYGYTF	TGTGCCAGCAGCGATCGGACGGGGAACTATGGCTACACCTTC
TRBV11-2	.	TRBJ1-1	.	CASSTGSAEAFF	TGTGCCAGCAGCACAGGGTCCGCTGAAGCTTTCTTT
TRBV18	.	TRBJ1-2	.	CASSPPSQGVYGYTF	TGTGCCAGCTCACCACCTTCACAGGGTGTATATGGCTACACCTTC
TRBV9	.	TRBJ2-2	.	CASSVEGRNTGELFF	TGTGCCAGCAGCGTAGAGGGGCGGAACACCGGGGAGCTGTTTTTT
TRBV4-3	.	TRBJ2-1	.	CASSQGGYNEQFF	TGCGCCAGCAGCCAAGGAGGTTACAATGAGCAGTTCTTC
TRBV13	.	TRBJ2-7	TRBD1	CASSPPMQGVGYEQYF	TGTGCCAGCAGCCCCCCAATGCAGGGGGTCGGGTACGAGCAGTACTTC
TRBV15	.	TRBJ1-1	TRBD1	CATSTRGQGRTEAFF	TGTGCCACCAGCACAAGGGGACAGGGTAGAACTGAAGCTTTCTTT
TRBV30	.	TRBJ1-2	TRBD1	CAWTRGDRNYGYTF	TGTGCCTGGACGCGAGGGGACAGGAACTATGGCTACACCTTC
TRBV14	.	TRBJ2-7	.	CASSKFSGIPTYEQYF	TGTGCCAGCAGCAAGTTCTCCGGGATACCAACCTACGAGCAGTACTTC
TRBV7-8	once	TRBJ2-7	TRBD1	CASSPTGALTYEQYF	TGTGCCAGCAGCCCTACAGGGGCCCTGACCTACGAGCAGTACTTC
TRBV7-6	.	TRBJ2-3	.	CASSLNSRESDTQYF	TGTGCCAGCAGCTTGAACAGCCGGGAATCGGATACGCAGTATTTT
TRBV15	.	TRBJ1-5	TRBD1	CATSRDRTGAYSNQPQHF	TGTGCCACCAGCAGAGACAGGACAGGGGCTTATAGCAATCAGCCCCAGCATTTT
TRBV15	few	TRBJ1-3	TRBD1	CATSPGQGSPGNTIYF	TGTGCCACCAGCCCGGGACAGGGGAGCCCTGGAAACACCATATATTTT
TRBV2	.	TRBJ2-2	TRBD1	CASTGDRGTGELFF	TGTGCCAGCACTGGGGACAGGGGGACCGGGGAGCTGTTTTTT
TRBV13	few	TRBJ1-4	.	CASSLRSGIGEKLFF	TGTGCCAGCAGCTTGCGGTCGGGGATCGGTGAAAAACTGTTTTTT
TRBV28	.	TRBJ1-2	TRBD1	CASSLSDRGMLGYTF	TGTGCCAGCAGTTTATCCGACAGGGGGATGCTAGGCTACACCTTC